These 20 T cell receptor beta chains came from one sample sequenced in a study of human T cells and chemical hapten exposure. Time point described: pre-sensitization, week 0. The sample's treatment: therapeutic diphenylcyclopropenone sensitization with weekly scalp DPC. From the RACE reads, TCRdb called clonotypes with MiXCR, one entry per CDR3 protein. The table lists 250,000 or so distinct CDR3 sequences, around 7.3% of them singletons. The specimen was whole blood, collected in connection with sensitization to the hapten diphenylcyclopropenone (DPC). These receptors came from a man between 18 and 35 years old with alopecia areata. Some clones in this sample may be carry-over from other donors' samples.

This chain joins TRBV5-6 and TRBJ2-1; 8 nucleotides agree with TRBD2. Germline CDR1 and CDR2: SGHDT and YYEEEE. Trimming at V came to 0 bases and at J to 5 bases, leaving 4 bases not matched to a gene. The CDR3 runs to 15 residues. The CDR3 here is CASSLELAVNNEQFF. CDR3 in DNA: TGTGCCAGCAGCTTGGAACTAGCGGTTAACAATGAGCAGTTCTTC.

This clonotype was seen only a few times. V gene TRBV24-1 combines with J gene TRBJ2-3, with 8 positions matching TRBD2. CDR1 is KGHDR and CDR2 is SFDVKD in the germline V gene. Trimming took 6 bases from V and 8 from J; bases not matched to a gene: 3. The CDR3 is made up of 12 amino acids. In DNA, the CDR3 is TGTGCCACCAGTCGGGGGGGATCTACGCAGTATTTT. Its translation: CATSRGGSTQYF.

This chain joins TRBV4-3 and TRBJ1-2, with D unclear. CDR3 length equals 11 residues. Germline lookup yields CDR1 LGHNA and CDR2 YSLEER. V was shortened by 1 base and J by 10 bases, with 7 bases between the two germline ends. CDR3 residues: CASSQGSYYTF. For the CDR3, the DNA is TGCGCCAGCAGCCAAGGGTCCTACTACACCTTC.

This clonotype has more than one count but fewer than ten. The genes are TRBV7-9 and TRBJ2-3; D is uncertain. The CDR3 length is 15 residues. Germline V CDR1 and CDR2: SEHNR, FQNEAQ (reference sequence). Trimming removed 6 bases at V and 2 bases at J, with 15 bases between. The CDR3 region is CASRLNVGDTDTQYF. CDR3 DNA: TGTGCCAGCAGATTAAACGTCGGAGACACAGATACGCAGTATTTT.

This clonotype turned up a few times. The J gene is TRBJ1-3, the V gene TRBV6-5; D is uncertain. The CDR3 runs to 13 residues. Trimming left V 2 bases short and J 6 bases short, with 8 bases between. Germline CDR1 reads MNHEY; CDR2 reads SVGAGI. CDR3: CASSYGLENTIYF. For the CDR3, the DNA is TGTGCCAGCAGTTACGGGCTGGAAAACACCATATATTTT.

This clonotype was counted a few times. CDR3 nucleotide sequence: TGTGCCACCAGTGGCTCCGGACCCACAGATACGCAGTATTTT. Amino acids: CATSGSGPTDTQYF. The V call is TRBV24-1, the J call TRBJ2-3; D is unclear. V gave up 5 bases and J gave up 2 bases, with 10 bases separating them. From germline, CDR1 is KGHDR and CDR2 SFDVKD. The CDR3 loop spans 14 amino acids.

The chain couples TRBV5-1 to TRBJ2-1; D perhaps matches TRBD2 (5 bases). Germline V CDR1 and CDR2: SGHRS, YFSETQ. CDR3 length: 17 residues. V lost 7 bases and J lost 6, with 26 bases in between. This CDR3 is CASCLNWRGSTVNEQFF. The DNA of the CDR3 is TGCGCCAGCTGCCTTAATTGGCGCGGGTCTACCGTCAATGAGCAGTTCTTC.

Many counts were recorded for this clonotype. This chain uses TRBV7-2 with TRBJ1-2; D unresolved. The CDR3 is made up of 13 amino acids. V lost 2 bases, J lost 1 base, and 5 bases lay in between. Germline CDR1 is SGHTA and CDR2 is FQGNSA. This CDR3 is CASSLILNYGYTF. CDR3 sequence (DNA): TGTGCCAGCAGCTTAATTCTTAACTATGGCTACACCTTC.

This clonotype was seen more than once but under ten times. The J gene is TRBJ2-7, the V gene TRBV29-1; the D is unclear. The CDR3 consists of 15 residues. Germline lookup yields CDR1 SQVTM and CDR2 ANQGSEA. V was pared by 4 bases and J by 4 bases, with 20 bases between. CDR3 nucleotides: TGCAGCGTTGTGGCACGGTTAGCTAGTGGGTACGAGCAGTACGTC. Protein: CSVVARLASGYEQYV.

This clonotype appeared a few times. The chain couples TRBV7-6 to TRBJ2-1; no clear D gene. The CDR3 sequence is 17 residues long. With 3 bases removed from V and 1 base from J, the gap between germline ends came to 16 bases. Germline loops: CDR1 SGHVS, CDR2 FNYEAQ. CDR3 in amino acids: CASSLGYLAVSYNEQFF. The CDR3, as DNA: TGTGCCAGCAGCTTGGGCTATCTGGCGGTGTCCTACAATGAGCAGTTCTTC.

CDR3 DNA sequence: TGTGCCAGCAGTTTGGACAATCTAGCCAAAAACATTCAGTACTTC. It translates to CASSLDNLAKNIQYF. The chain has TRBV28 and TRBJ2-4, with a weak D call TRBD1 (5 bases). This CDR3 comprises 15 residues. Germline-derived CDR1 and CDR2 are MDHEN and SYDVKM. Trimming removed 3 bases from V and 0 bases from J, with 9 bases in between.

The rearrangement links TRBV2 to TRBJ2-5; D remains ambiguous. The CDR3 runs 14 residues. Germline-derived CDR1 and CDR2 are SNHLY and FYNNEI. Deletions cut 3 bases from V and 3 bases from J, with 11 bases between. The CDR3 region has the DNA TGTGCCAGCAGTGAGGGTCGGAACGAAGAGACCCAGTACTTC. It yields the protein CASSEGRNEETQYF.

This clonotype was detected many times. The junction differs from germline at one of its ends, possibly a read error. The V gene is TRBV12-3 or TRBV12-4, the J gene TRBJ2-5; 7 nucleotides line up with TRBD2. The CDR3 is 14 amino acids. The CDR3, as DNA: TGTGCCAGCAGTCTAGCGGACTACCAAGAGACCCAGTACTTC. The encoded protein is CASSLADYQETQYF.

CDR3: CASTRNTEAFF. Written as DNA, the CDR3 is TGTGCCAGCACCCGTAACACTGAAGCTTTCTTT. The chain couples TRBV27 to TRBJ1-1; D unclear. V was cut by 7 bases and J by 2 bases, with 5 bases left in between. CDR1 and CDR2 from the germline V gene are MNHEY and SMNVEV (reference sequence). There are 11 residues in the CDR3.

The chain links TRBV4-3 to TRBJ2-2; unclear D gene. This CDR3 contains 16 residues. Germline loops: CDR1 LGHNA, CDR2 YSLEER. V was trimmed by 0 bases and J by 3 bases, leaving 11 bases between them. The CDR3 DNA reads as TGCGCCAGCAGCCAAGACTTAGCCGGATACACCGGGGAGCTGTTTTTT. Protein product: CASSQDLAGYTGELFF.

This clonotype was found many times. The rearrangement uses TRBV10-3 and TRBJ2-3; 8 positions agree with TRBD1. This CDR3 contains 15 residues. The ends lost 0 bases at V and 3 bases at J; junction bases unmatched: 2. Germline CDR1 reads ENHRY; CDR2 reads SYGVKD. DNA of the CDR3: TGTGCCATCAGTGAGTCCACAGGGGGAACAGATACGCAGTATTTT. Residues: CAISESTGGTDTQYF.

This clonotype was seen more than once but under ten times. The chain recombines TRBV20-1 with TRBJ2-1; D ambiguous. CDR3 size: 12 residues. V dropped 5 bases and J dropped 4 bases, with 9 bases sitting between them. Per germline, CDR1 DFQATT and CDR2 SNEGSKA (reference sequence). CDR3 coding DNA: TGCAGTGCTCACTCCTCGTACAATGAGCAGTTCTTC. Its protein product is CSAHSSYNEQFF.

This CDR3 is CASSLSWAWGTDTQYF. In DNA, the CDR3 is TGTGCCAGCAGCCTTAGCTGGGCCTGGGGCACAGATACGCAGTATTTT. The V gene is TRBV12-3 or TRBV12-4, the J gene TRBJ2-3; no firm D call. V lost 6 bases and J 1 base, leaving 17 bases between the germline ends. The CDR3 extends over 16 amino acids.

The V gene is TRBV7-9, the J gene TRBJ2-7; TRBD1 matches 7 bases. Germline V gives CDR1 SEHNR, CDR2 FQNEAQ (reference sequence). This CDR3 contains 16 residues. The J segment lost 3 bases and the V segment lost 3 bases, leaving 11 bases of the junction unmatched. CDR3 sequence (DNA): TGTGCCAGCAGCTTTGATTGGGGGACAGCGCACTACGAGCAGTACGTC. It is translated as CASSFDWGTAHYEQYV.

This clonotype was counted only a few times. CDR3 loop: CASSHSDSYGYTF. DNA of the CDR3: TGTGCCAGCAGTCACTCGGACAGTTATGGCTACACCTTC. V gene TRBV12-3 or TRBV12-4 combines with J gene TRBJ1-2, with D possibly TRBD1 on 6 matching bases. The V gene lost 5 bases and the J gene lost 5 bases, with 12 bases spanning the gap. The CDR3 sequence is 13 residues long.